This passage covers 5 T cell receptor beta chains from one sample sequenced in a study of CD8+ T cells in alopecia areata (dated by TCRdb to 2016 to 2019). Receptor amplification or capture employed the immunoSEQ multiplex PCR assay. To provide template for TCR sequencing, every sample had RNA extracted and reverse transcribed into cDNA. Sourced from immuneACCESS, this table was stored by TCRdb with only in-frame sequences that have V and J called. A share of the clones is absent; for the studies checked, an unresolved V gene accounts for under half, and the remainder has no known explanation. This sample has about 120,000 clones in its table, and about 46% of those were observed once. The ten most abundant clones make up roughly a tenth of the sample. The sequencing sample was made of NKG2D-low CD8+ T cells sorted from blood. The cell subset or site tag for this specimen amounts to: sorted CD8+ NKG2D-low blood T cells. These receptors were taken from a human donor with alopecia areata.

CDR3 region: CSIRPILDTGELFF. The CDR3 DNA reads as TGCAGCATTCGACCAATTTTAGACACCGGGGAGCTGTTTTTT. The chain links TRBV29-1 to TRBJ2-2; no clear D gene. Trimming stripped 8 bases from V and 3 bases from J, with 16 bases between. This CDR3 spans 14 amino acids. Germline CDR1 SQVTM, CDR2 ANQGSEA.

The sample holds a few counts of this clone. The V call is TRBV20-1, the J call TRBJ1-2, with D hard to call. The germline V gene has CDR1 DFQATT and CDR2 SNEGSKA (reference sequence). This CDR3 is built from 10 residues. V was clipped by 3 bases and J by 12 bases, with 11 bases between them. Written as DNA, the CDR3 is TGCAGTGCTAGTGATGAAGACCACACCTTC. It yields the protein CSASDEDHTF.

V and J are TRBV15 and TRBJ2-5; D remains unclear. Germline assignment: CDR1 LNHNV and CDR2 YYDKDF (reference sequence). The V and J ends lost 0 bases and 7 bases respectively, with 6 bases between them. The CDR3 has 12 amino acids. The CDR3: CATSREGRTQYF. The CDR3 DNA sequence: TGTGCCACCAGCAGAGAGGGTCGGACCCAGTACTTC.

This clone was counted only a few times. This chain joins TRBV29-1 and TRBJ2-3, with 10 bases identical to TRBD1. The CDR3 contains 15 residues. Germline V gives CDR1 SQVTM, CDR2 ANQGSEA. Trimming took 5 bases from V and 4 from J; bases not matched to a gene: 9. In nucleotides, the CDR3 is TGCAGCGTTTTTCACGACAGGGGGCGTTCAGATACGCAGTATTTT. This codes for CSVFHDRGRSDTQYF.

The J gene is TRBJ2-5, the V gene TRBV29-1; D uncertain. The last part of the DNA fits TRBJ2-7 better; the J call may be wrong. The CDR3 extends over 13 amino acids. Germline CDR1 SQVTM, CDR2 ANQGSEA. This CDR3 reads CSVETLGRPEQYF. The CDR3 region has the DNA TGCAGCGTTGAAACGTTGGGAAGGCCCGAGCAGTACTTC.